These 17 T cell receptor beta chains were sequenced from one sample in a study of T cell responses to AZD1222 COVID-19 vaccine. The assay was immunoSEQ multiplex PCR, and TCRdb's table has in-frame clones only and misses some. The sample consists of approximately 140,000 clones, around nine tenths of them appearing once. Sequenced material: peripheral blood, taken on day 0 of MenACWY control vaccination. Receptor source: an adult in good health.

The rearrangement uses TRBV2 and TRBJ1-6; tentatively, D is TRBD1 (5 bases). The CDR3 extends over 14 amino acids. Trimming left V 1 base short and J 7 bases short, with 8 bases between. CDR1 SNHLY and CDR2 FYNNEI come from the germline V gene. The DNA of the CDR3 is TGTGCCAGCAGTGAAGAGCGGGGGAATTCACCCCTCCACTTT. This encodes CASSEERGNSPLHF.

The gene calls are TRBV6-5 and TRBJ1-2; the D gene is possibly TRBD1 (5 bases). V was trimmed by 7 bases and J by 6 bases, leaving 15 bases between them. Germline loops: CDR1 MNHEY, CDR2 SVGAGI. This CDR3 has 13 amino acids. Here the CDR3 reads CASKRGRVDGYTF. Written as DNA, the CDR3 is TGTGCCAGCAAACGGGGCCGCGTTGATGGCTACACCTTC.

The CDR3 DNA sequence: TGTGCCAGCAGTTACGGGACAGATTCCTACGAGCAGTACTTC. Its protein is CASSYGTDSYEQYF. The chain uses TRBV6-5 and TRBJ2-7; 7 nucleotides agree with TRBD1. CDR3 size: 14 residues. CDR1 is MNHEY, CDR2 SVGAGI, per germline. Germline trimming cut 2 bases from V and 1 base from J; bases unmatched to any gene: 2.

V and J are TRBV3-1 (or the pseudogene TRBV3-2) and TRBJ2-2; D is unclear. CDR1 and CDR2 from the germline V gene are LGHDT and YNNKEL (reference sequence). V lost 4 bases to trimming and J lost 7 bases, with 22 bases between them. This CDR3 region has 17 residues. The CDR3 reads CASSPDPMTVLVGELFF. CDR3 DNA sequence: TGTGCCAGCAGCCCGGACCCAATGACGGTGTTAGTCGGGGAGCTGTTTTTT.

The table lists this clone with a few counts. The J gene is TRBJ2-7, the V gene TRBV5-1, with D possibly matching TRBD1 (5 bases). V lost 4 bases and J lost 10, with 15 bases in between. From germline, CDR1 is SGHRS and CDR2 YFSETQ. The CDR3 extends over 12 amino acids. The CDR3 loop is CASSDTGMEQYF. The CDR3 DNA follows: TGCGCCAGCAGCGATACAGGAATGGAACAGTACTTC.

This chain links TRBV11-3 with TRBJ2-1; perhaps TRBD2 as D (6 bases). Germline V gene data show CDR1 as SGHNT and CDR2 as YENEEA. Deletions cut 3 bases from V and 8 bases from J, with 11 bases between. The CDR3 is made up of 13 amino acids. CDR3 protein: CASSLGGPYEQFF. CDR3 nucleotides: TGTGCCAGCAGCTTGGGGGGTCCCTATGAGCAGTTCTTC.

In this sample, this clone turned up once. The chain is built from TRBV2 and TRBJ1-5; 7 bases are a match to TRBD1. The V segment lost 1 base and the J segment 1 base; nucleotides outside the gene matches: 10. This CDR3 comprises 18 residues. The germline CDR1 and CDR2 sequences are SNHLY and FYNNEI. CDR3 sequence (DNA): TGTGCCAGCAGTGAAGGGGCGGGACAGTGGCGCAGCAATCAGCCCCAGCATTTT. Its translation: CASSEGAGQWRSNQPQHF.

CDR3 nucleotide sequence: TGTGCCAGCAGGCAGACCGGGGGGAATCAGCCCCAGCATTTT. Translated, it gives CASRQTGGNQPQHF. V and J are TRBV6-5 and TRBJ1-5, with D maybe TRBD1 (5 bases). The CDR3 loop spans 14 amino acids. V lost 6 bases and J lost 4, with 13 bases in between. Germline V gene sequence: CDR1 MNHEY, CDR2 SVGAGI.

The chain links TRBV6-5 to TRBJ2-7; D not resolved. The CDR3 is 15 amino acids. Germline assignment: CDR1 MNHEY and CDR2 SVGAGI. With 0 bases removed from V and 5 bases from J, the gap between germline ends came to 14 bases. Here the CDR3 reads CASSYSGSPTDEQYF. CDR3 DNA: TGTGCCAGCAGTTACTCCGGCAGCCCTACTGACGAGCAGTACTTC.

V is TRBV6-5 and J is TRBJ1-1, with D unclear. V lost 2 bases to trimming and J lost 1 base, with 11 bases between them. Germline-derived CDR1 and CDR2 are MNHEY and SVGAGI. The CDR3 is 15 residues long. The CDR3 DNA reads TGTGCCAGCAGTTACCAGGCCGGTGGGAACACTGAAGCTTTCTTT. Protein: CASSYQAGGNTEAFF.

CDR3 amino acids: CASSLPAGGTDGYTF. For the CDR3, the DNA is TGCGCCAGCAGCTTGCCCGCGGGGGGGACCGATGGCTACACCTTC. The rearrangement uses TRBV5-1 and TRBJ1-2, with D perhaps matching TRBD1 (5 bases). The germline CDR1 and CDR2 sequences are SGHRS and YFSETQ. Deletions cut 1 base from V and 6 bases from J, with 16 bases between. This CDR3 contains 15 residues.

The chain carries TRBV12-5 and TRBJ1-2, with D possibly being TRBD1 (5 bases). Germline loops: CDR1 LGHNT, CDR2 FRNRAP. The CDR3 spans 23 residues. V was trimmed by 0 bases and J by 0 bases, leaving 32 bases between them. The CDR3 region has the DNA TGTGCTAGTGGTTTGGTACCATCAGGGTCTCACCAGACCCTTTCTGAAGCTAACTATGGCTACACCTTC. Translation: CASGLVPSGSHQTLSEANYGYTF. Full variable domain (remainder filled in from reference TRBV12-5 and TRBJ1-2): DARVTQTPRHKVTEMGQEVTMRCQPILGHNTVFWYRQTMMQGLELLAYFRNRAPLDDSGMPKDRFSAEMPDATLATLKIQPSEPRDSAVYFCASGLVPSGSHQTLSEANYGYTFGSGTRLTVV.

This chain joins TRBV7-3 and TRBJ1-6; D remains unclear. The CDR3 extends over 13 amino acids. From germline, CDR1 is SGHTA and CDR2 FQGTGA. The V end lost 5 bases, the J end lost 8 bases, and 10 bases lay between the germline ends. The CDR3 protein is CASSATQDSPLHF. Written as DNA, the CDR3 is TGTGCCAGCAGCGCGACTCAGGATTCACCCCTCCACTTT.

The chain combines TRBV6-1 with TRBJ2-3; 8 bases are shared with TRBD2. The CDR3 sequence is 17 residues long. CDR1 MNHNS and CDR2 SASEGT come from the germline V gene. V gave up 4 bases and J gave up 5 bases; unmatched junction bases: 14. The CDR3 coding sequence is TGTGCCAGCAGTGGAGAAGCGGGAGAGCCCTTGGTAGATACGCAGTATTTT. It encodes CASSGEAGEPLVDTQYF.

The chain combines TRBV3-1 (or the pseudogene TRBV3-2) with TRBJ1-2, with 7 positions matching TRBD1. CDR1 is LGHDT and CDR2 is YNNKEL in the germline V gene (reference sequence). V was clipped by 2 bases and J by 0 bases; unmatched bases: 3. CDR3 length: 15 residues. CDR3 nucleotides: TGTGCCAGCAGCCAAAACGGACAGGCTAACTATGGCTACACCTTC. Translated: CASSQNGQANYGYTF.

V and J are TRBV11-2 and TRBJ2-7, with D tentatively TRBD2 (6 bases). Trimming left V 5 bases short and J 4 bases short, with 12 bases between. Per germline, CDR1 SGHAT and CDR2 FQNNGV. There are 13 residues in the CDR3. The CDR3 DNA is TGTGCCAGCAGCGCCTACCGGGGGTACGAGCAGTACTTC. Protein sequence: CASSAYRGYEQYF.

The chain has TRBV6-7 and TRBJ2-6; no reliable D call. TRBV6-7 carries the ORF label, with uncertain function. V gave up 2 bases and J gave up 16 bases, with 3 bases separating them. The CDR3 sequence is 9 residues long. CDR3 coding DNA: TGTGCCAGCAGTTACGGTCTGACTTTC. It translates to CASSYGLTF.